The 8 T cell receptor beta chains below all came from one sample that was sequenced in a study of OX40 agonist ivuxolimab in advanced cancers. Libraries were built with the immunoSEQ multiplex PCR assay. Held by TCRdb, this immuneACCESS table contains in-frame sequences only and omits some clones. Under half of the omission traces to an unresolved V gene where checked; the cause of the rest is unknown. This sample has about 120,000 clones in its table, and over 85% of those were observed once. 0.15% to 0.17% of the sample is in the top ten clones. Material: CD4+ or CD8+ T cells sorted from blood, obtained in a trial of the OX40 agonist ivuxolimab. The receptors stem from an adult with an advanced solid tumor such as melanoma, head and neck, liver or kidney cancer.

The CDR3 nucleotides are TGCGCCAGCGCAGCCGATAGGGCAGAAGCAACTAATGAAAAACTGTTTTTT. Translated, it gives CASAADRAEATNEKLFF. The rearrangement uses TRBV4-1 and TRBJ1-4; D is uncertain. The CDR3 consists of 17 residues. V was trimmed by 8 bases and J by 0 bases, leaving 19 bases between them. CDR1 and CDR2 (germline): MGHRA, YSYEKL.

The J gene is TRBJ2-3, the V gene TRBV2; 8 bases match TRBD2. V lost 8 bases, J lost 6 bases, and 13 bases stayed unmatched. Germline V gene lookup returns CDR1 SNHLY and CDR2 FYNNEI. The CDR3 totals 15 residues. CDR3 bases: TGTGCCAGCGGGCGAGGTCTAGCGGGCCCGGATACGCAGTATTTT. Protein sequence: CASGRGLAGPDTQYF.

The chain uses TRBV19 and TRBJ1-4, with TRBD1 as a possible D gene (5 bases). Germline CDR1 LNHDA, CDR2 SQIVND (reference sequence). The V end was cut by 0 bases, the J end by 10 bases, with 12 bases between. CDR3 length: 14 amino acids. The CDR3, as DNA: TGTGCCAGTAGTATAGATCGCCAGGGCGGAAAACTGTTTTTT. Translating gives CASSIDRQGGKLFF.

V gene TRBV28 combines with J gene TRBJ1-1; D perhaps matches TRBD1 (6 bases). This CDR3 region has 14 residues. Germline values: CDR1 MDHEN, CDR2 SYDVKM. V was pared by 3 bases and J by 2 bases, with 10 bases between. CDR3 sequence (DNA): TGTGCCAGCAGTTTGTCCGGGGGCAACACTGAAGCTTTCTTT. Its protein product is CASSLSGGNTEAFF.

This chain connects TRBV19 to TRBJ2-5; the D gene could be TRBD1 or TRBD2 (5 bases each). The germline CDR1 and CDR2 sequences are LNHDA and SQIVND (reference sequence). There are 12 residues in the CDR3. Trimming took off 5 bases at V and 5 bases at J, with 9 bases between the two ends. The CDR3 spells CASSPGRETQYF. CDR3 bases: TGTGCCAGTAGTCCGGGACGGGAGACCCAGTACTTC.

The chain couples TRBV18 to TRBJ2-5; the match to TRBD2 covers 12 bases. Germline CDR1 KGHSH, CDR2 LQKENI. J was trimmed by 1 base and V by 3 bases; bases with no gene match: 3. The CDR3 runs to 16 residues. The CDR3 loop reads CASSPPLAGGQETQYF. For the CDR3, the DNA is TGTGCCAGCTCACCCCCACTAGCGGGGGGCCAAGAGACCCAGTACTTC.

This clone has only one observation. V is TRBV7-3 and J is TRBJ1-3; no definite D call. The V gene lost 3 bases and the J gene lost 0 bases, with 3 bases spanning the gap. The CDR3 consists of 13 residues. CDR1 and CDR2 from the germline V gene are SGHTA and FQGTGA. CDR3 in amino acids: CASSLGSGNTIYF. Here the CDR3 DNA reads TGTGCCAGCAGCTTGGGCTCTGGAAACACCATATATTTT.

The CDR3 reads CASSRKGLAGDTNTGELFF. The CDR3 DNA is TGTGCCAGTAGTCGCAAGGGACTAGCGGGGGATACGAACACCGGGGAGCTGTTTTTT. The chain recombines TRBV19 with TRBJ2-2, with TRBD2 identical over 14 bases. Germline V gene sequence: CDR1 LNHDA, CDR2 SQIVND (reference sequence). The junction had 8 bases not matched to a gene; V was cut back by 5 bases and J by 0 bases. The CDR3 contains 19 residues.